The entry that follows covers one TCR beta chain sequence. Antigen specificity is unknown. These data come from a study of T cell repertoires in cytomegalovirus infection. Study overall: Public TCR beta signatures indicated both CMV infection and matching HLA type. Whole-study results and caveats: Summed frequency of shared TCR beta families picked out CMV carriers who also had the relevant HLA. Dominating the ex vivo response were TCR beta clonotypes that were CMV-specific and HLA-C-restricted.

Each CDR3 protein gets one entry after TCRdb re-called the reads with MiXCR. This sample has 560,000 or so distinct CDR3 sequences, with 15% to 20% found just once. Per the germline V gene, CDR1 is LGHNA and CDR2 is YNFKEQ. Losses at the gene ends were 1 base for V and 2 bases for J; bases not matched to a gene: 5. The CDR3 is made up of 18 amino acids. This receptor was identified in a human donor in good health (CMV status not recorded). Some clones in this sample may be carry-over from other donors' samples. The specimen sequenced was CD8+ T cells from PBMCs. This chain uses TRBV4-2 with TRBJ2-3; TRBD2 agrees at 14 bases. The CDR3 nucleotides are TGTGCCAGCAGCCAAGGTGGGACTAGCGGGGGTACCACAGATACGCAGTATTTT. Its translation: CASSQGGTSGGTTDTQYF.